The rows below give T cell receptor beta chains drawn from one sample of a study of cytomegalovirus exposure and HLA in healthy donors. The data were produced by immunoSEQ multiplex PCR, yet TCRdb's version contains in-frame clones alone and is incomplete. The profile shows fewer than 250,000 clones, 70% to 80% of them singletons. Sequencing was carried out using PBMCs. The origin of the receptors is a woman in her thirties in good health and CMV-seropositive. CDR3s include the opening cysteine and the closing phenylalanine or tryptophan. Fields, in order: clone size, V gene, D gene, J gene, CDR3 protein, CDR3 DNA. A D gene is named only where the DNA matches it firmly. A row's size may be missing; if present it is once, few, many or a size class.

-,TRBV28,-,TRBJ1-4,CASSLTAGEKLFF,TGTGCCAGCAGTTTAACCGCCGGTGAAAAACTGTTTTTT
-,TRBV19,TRBD1,TRBJ1-5,CASRTGHQPQHF,TGTGCCAGTCGGACAGGGCACCAGCCCCAGCATTTT
-,TRBV7-9,TRBD1,TRBJ2-3,CASSLGEWDRGFTDTQYF,TGTGCCAGCAGCTTAGGAGAGTGGGACAGGGGTTTCACAGATACGCAGTATTTT
-,TRBV9,TRBD2,TRBJ2-1,CASSVRAAGGPNEQFF,TGTGCCAGCAGCGTAAGGGCAGCGGGAGGGCCCAATGAGCAGTTCTTC
-,TRBV27,-,TRBJ1-6,CASTRGQYNSPLHF,TGTGCCAGCACCCGAGGGCAGTATAATTCACCCCTCCACTTT
-,TRBV10-2,-,TRBJ2-3,CASSESSAGQRDTQYF,TGCGCCAGCAGTGAGTCGTCTGCGGGCCAACGAGATACGCAGTATTTT
-,TRBV5-1,TRBD1,TRBJ2-2,CASSLQGPDTGELFF,TGCGCCAGCAGCTTACAGGGGCCGGACACCGGGGAGCTGTTTTTT
few,TRBV10-3,TRBD2,TRBJ2-1,CAISESVAGDYNEQFF,TGTGCCATCAGTGAGTCGGTAGCGGGGGACTACAATGAGCAGTTCTTC
-,TRBV28,-,TRBJ1-2,CASSLNLRYGYTF,TGTGCCAGCAGTTTAAACCTTCGGTATGGCTACACCTTC
-,TRBV10-2,TRBD1,TRBJ1-3,CASVADMGQSGSGNTIYF,TGCGCCAGCGTTGCAGACATGGGACAGTCCGGCTCTGGAAACACCATATATTTT
-,TRBV18,TRBD1,TRBJ1-5,CASSPDRDRPCHF,TGTGCCAGCTCGCCTGATCGGGACAGGCCCTGTCATTTT
-,TRBV11-1,TRBD1,TRBJ2-7,CASSLDRGSYEQYF,TGTGCCAGCAGCTTGGACAGGGGGTCCTACGAGCAGTACTTC
-,TRBV7-2,-,TRBJ2-7,CASSFSGTVPYEQYF,TGTGCCAGCAGCTTCTCCGGGACTGTTCCCTACGAGCAGTACTTC
-,TRBV9,-,TRBJ2-7,CASSPTGGRSYEQYF,TGTGCCAGCAGCCCCACGGGGGGCAGATCCTACGAGCAGTACTTC
once,TRBV5-1,TRBD2,TRBJ2-2,CASSLWASGSAGELFF,TGCGCCAGCAGCTTGTGGGCTAGCGGGAGCGCCGGGGAGCTGTTTTTT
-,TRBV11-2,TRBD2,TRBJ2-5,CASSLDTRTSGRETQYF,TGTGCCAGCAGCTTAGATACCCGGACTAGCGGGAGAGAGACCCAGTACTTC
-,TRBV19,TRBD1,TRBJ1-2,CASSIPGQGMRGYTF,TGTGCCAGTAGTATCCCTGGACAGGGAATGAGGGGCTACACCTTC
-,TRBV6-5,TRBD1,TRBJ1-2,CASSGGTGAPYGYTF,TGTGCCAGCAGTGGCGGGACAGGGGCCCCCTATGGCTACACCTTC
-,TRBV7-2,-,TRBJ1-3,CASSYLYSGNTIYF,TGTGCCAGCAGCTATCTTTACTCTGGAAACACCATATATTTT
-,TRBV5-1,TRBD2,TRBJ2-2,CASRLAGGNTGELFF,TGCGCCAGTCGCCTAGCGGGGGGGAACACCGGGGAGCTGTTTTTT
-,TRBV5-1,TRBD1,TRBJ1-2,CASRIDRGDYGYTF,TGCGCCAGCAGAATCGACAGGGGGGACTATGGCTACACCTTC
-,TRBV5-1,TRBD2,TRBJ2-1,CASSPGLAGNEQFF,TGCGCCAGCAGCCCGGGACTAGCCGGCAATGAGCAGTTCTTC
-,TRBV2,-,TRBJ1-2,CASSEAGLGVYGYTF,TGTGCCAGCAGTGAAGCTGGCCTAGGAGTTTATGGCTACACCTTC
-,TRBV28,-,TRBJ1-5,CASRWGGAGQPQHF,TGTGCCAGCAGGTGGGGGGGCGCGGGTCAGCCCCAGCATTTT
-,TRBV4-2,TRBD2,TRBJ2-1,CASSQDLAGGPRNEQFF,TGTGCCAGCAGCCAAGATTTGGCGGGAGGGCCGAGGAATGAGCAGTTCTTC
-,TRBV15,-,TRBJ2-4,CATSREVGGQGGAKNIQYF,TGTGCCACCAGCAGAGAAGTGGGCGGGCAGGGAGGAGCCAAAAACATTCAGTACTTC
few,TRBV10-2,TRBD2,TRBJ2-1,CASSESRLAGGGNEQFF,TGCGCCAGCAGTGAGTCTCGGCTAGCGGGAGGTGGTAATGAGCAGTTCTTC
-,TRBV7-2,-,TRBJ2-7,CASSLVGSTYEQYF,TGTGCCAGCAGCTTAGTGGGCAGCACCTACGAGCAGTACTTC